The 19 T cell receptor beta chains below all came from one sample that was sequenced in a study of T cell repertoires in cytomegalovirus infection. From the reads, TCRdb called clonotypes with MiXCR, one entry per CDR3 protein. Of roughly 920,000 distinct CDR3 sequences in the sample, about a third were seen once. Their specific antigens are unknown. The specimen was cultured CD8+ T cells from PBMCs, collected from culture after CMV antigen stimulation. The receptor set was obtained from a human donor in good health (CMV status not recorded). Some clones in this sample may be carry-over from other donors' samples.

The chain joins TRBV6-6 to TRBJ1-6, with 9 bases that match TRBD1. Looked up from germline, CDR1 is MNHNY and CDR2 is SVGAGI (reference sequence). J was trimmed by 4 bases and V by 4 bases; bases with no gene match: 5. CDR3 length equals 16 residues. CDR3 region: CASSSRGTGYNSPLHF. CDR3 in DNA: TGTGCCAGCAGTTCCCGGGGGACAGGGTATAATTCACCCCTCCACTTT.

This clonotype was counted a few times. The rearrangement joins TRBV28 to TRBJ1-1; perhaps TRBD1 as D (5 bases). CDR3 length: 10 amino acids. The V end was cut by 7 bases, the J end by 11 bases, with 11 bases between. Germline V lookup: CDR1 MDHEN, CDR2 SYDVKM. The CDR3 nucleotides read TGTGCCAGCATGCGGACATCGGCTTTCTTT. Amino acid sequence: CASMRTSAFF.

In its sample, this clonotype was seen a few times. The chain employs TRBV28 and TRBJ2-3; 7 bases agree with TRBD1. The length of the CDR3 is 16 residues. CDR1 is MDHEN, CDR2 SYDVKM, per germline. J gave up 2 bases and V 3 bases, and 8 bases lay outside the gene matches. The CDR3 protein is CASSFPEGGTTDTQYF. CDR3 nucleotide sequence: TGTGCCAGCAGTTTCCCTGAAGGGGGCACCACAGATACGCAGTATTTT.

The chain links TRBV6-6 to TRBJ2-1; D possibly uses TRBD1 or TRBD2 (5 bases each). From germline, CDR1 is MNHNY and CDR2 SVGAGI (reference sequence). This CDR3 has 16 residues. V was cut by 3 bases and J by 0 bases, with 12 bases left in between. In nucleotides, the CDR3 is TGTGCCAGCAGTTATGAGGGGTCGAGCTCCTACAATGAGCAGTTCTTC. Encoded protein: CASSYEGSSSYNEQFF.

The V gene is TRBV6-1, the J gene TRBJ1-4; a possible D gene is TRBD1 (6 bases). CDR1 is MNHNS and CDR2 is SASEGT in the germline V gene. The CDR3 runs 18 residues. Trimming removed 3 bases at V and 0 bases at J, with 17 bases between. The DNA for the CDR3 is TGTGCCAGCAGTGACCCAGGGGACCTTTTTGCAACTAATGAAAAACTGTTTTTT. Translation gives CASSDPGDLFATNEKLFF.

The chain has TRBV11-2 and TRBJ1-2; 12 bases map to TRBD1. CDR1 and CDR2 (germline): SGHAT, FQNNGV. The CDR3 is made up of 16 amino acids. V gave up 5 bases and J gave up 6 bases; unmatched junction bases: 10. The DNA for the CDR3 is TGTGCCAGCAGCATTAAGGGGACAGGGGGCTGGAATGGCTACACCTTC. Amino acid sequence: CASSIKGTGGWNGYTF.

This clonotype was found a few times. V and J are TRBV7-6 and TRBJ2-7; D gene unclear. In germline, CDR1 is SGHVS, CDR2 FNYEAQ. This CDR3 contains 14 residues. The germline V and J ends were trimmed by 1 base and 0 bases, with 7 bases remaining between them. Here the CDR3 reads CASSLGVSSYEQYF. The CDR3 coding sequence is TGTGCCAGCAGCTTAGGGGTTAGCTCCTACGAGCAGTACTTC.

To note about this clonotype: One base away lies a much larger clone, so this may be a sequencing read error. The gene calls are TRBV7-2 and TRBJ2-1, with D perhaps assigned TRBD1 or TRBD2 (5 bases each). Trimming removed 2 bases from V and 6 bases from J, with 11 bases in between. The CDR3 totals 14 residues. Germline CDR1 SGHTA, CDR2 FQGNSA. The CDR3 DNA reads as TGTGCCAGCAGCTTAATAGTGGGACCCAATGAGCAGTTCTTC. Residues: CASSLIVGPNEQFF.

This clonotype was seen only a few times. The V and J genes are TRBV19 and TRBJ2-1; D may be TRBD1 (5 bases). Per the germline V gene, CDR1 is LNHDA and CDR2 is SQIVND (reference sequence). The CDR3 sequence is 13 residues long. V dropped 7 bases and J dropped 11 bases, with 18 bases sitting between them. The CDR3 reads CASTSITDRQQFF. The CDR3 DNA follows: TGTGCCAGTACCTCTATTACCGACAGACAGCAGTTCTTC.

In this sample, this clonotype turned up a few times. The CDR3 loop reads CASSSGQGLWRAEAFF. In DNA, the CDR3 is TGTGCCAGCAGCTCCGGACAGGGACTATGGAGGGCTGAAGCTTTCTTT. This chain links TRBV7-9 with TRBJ1-1; 8 bases map to TRBD1. From germline, CDR1 is SEHNR and CDR2 FQNEAQ (reference sequence). Trimming took 4 bases from V and 6 from J; bases not matched to a gene: 13. There are 16 residues in the CDR3.

The chain joins TRBV25-1 to TRBJ1-4; the D is unclear. Trimming removed 11 bases at V and 5 bases at J, with 12 bases between. Germline assignment: CDR1 MGHDK and CDR2 SYGVNS. CDR3 length equals 12 residues. CDR3 sequence (DNA): TGTGCCGTGGAGGGTGTAAATGAAAAACTGTTTTTT. Amino acids: CAVEGVNEKLFF.

The gene calls are TRBV7-9 and TRBJ1-1, with D tentatively TRBD1 (5 bases). The CDR3 spans 15 residues. Germline CDR1 and CDR2: SEHNR and FQNEAQ (reference sequence). V was clipped by 6 bases and J by 5 bases, with 19 bases between them. The CDR3 nucleotides read TGTGCCAGCAGGTCCGGTGATACAGGTGGGACTGAAGCTTTCTTT. This translates into CASRSGDTGGTEAFF.

This clonotype occurred many times. The chain has TRBV12-3 or TRBV12-4 and TRBJ1-2, with D possibly matching TRBD1 (6 bases). The V end lost 0 bases, the J end lost 2 bases, and 10 bases lay between the germline ends. The CDR3 spans 15 residues. Written as DNA, the CDR3 is TGTGCCAGCAGTTTAGCGGGACAAAGAAACTATGGCTACACCTTC. Translation: CASSLAGQRNYGYTF.

This clonotype is a singleton in its sample. This rearrangement joins TRBV6-2 or TRBV6-3 to TRBJ2-7; tentatively, D is TRBD1 or TRBD2 (6 bases each). The CDR3 is 13 amino acids. Trimming removed 9 bases from V and 4 bases from J, with 16 bases in between. Looked up from germline, CDR1 is MNHEY and CDR2 is SVGEGT. For the CDR3, the DNA is TGTGCCAGTCTCGGGGGCGCGACTTACGAGCAGTACTTC. Encoded protein: CASLGGATYEQYF.

The V gene is TRBV20-1, the J gene TRBJ2-7; 8 bases agree with TRBD1. CDR1 DFQATT and CDR2 SNEGSKA come from the germline V gene (reference sequence). The CDR3 is 15 amino acids. V lost 0 bases, J lost 1 base, and 5 bases stayed unmatched. CDR3 nucleotide sequence: TGCAGTGCTAGAGAAACAGGACAGGGATCCTACGAGCAGTACGTC. This sequence encodes CSARETGQGSYEQYV.

This chain uses TRBV19 with TRBJ2-2; TRBD2 is a possible D gene (6 bases). There are 12 residues in the CDR3. Germline values: CDR1 LNHDA, CDR2 SQIVND (reference sequence). Trimming pared 3 bases from V and 10 bases from J, leaving 9 bases between. The CDR3 DNA reads TGTGCCAGTAGTATCGGGGGAGTGGAGCTGTTTTTT. This translates into CASSIGGVELFF. Full variable domain (outside the CDR3, taken from reference TRBV19 and TRBJ2-2): DGGITQSPKYLFRKEGQNVTLSCEQNLNHDAMYWYRQDPGQGLRLIYYSQIVNDFQKGDIAEGYSVSREKKESFPLTVTSAQKNPTAFYLCASSIGGVELFFGEGSRLTVL.

The chain recombines TRBV19 with TRBJ1-1; no clear D gene. V was clipped by 2 bases and J by 8 bases, with 12 bases between them. This CDR3 is 13 amino acids long. CDR1 and CDR2 from the germline V gene are LNHDA and SQIVND (reference sequence). DNA for the CDR3: TGTGCCAGTAGTATATTTGCGGCAGAGGAAGCTTTCTTT. It translates to CASSIFAAEEAFF.

A few counts support this clonotype. J is TRBJ1-1 and V is TRBV7-9; D is undetermined. Trimming took 5 bases from V and 2 from J, leaving 15 bases between them. CDR1 is SEHNR and CDR2 is FQNEAQ in the germline V gene (reference sequence). There are 15 residues in the CDR3. CDR3 DNA: TGTGCCAGCAGCCCCACTCACGACGGCAACACTGAAGCTTTCTTT. Amino acids: CASSPTHDGNTEAFF.

Details on this clonotype: A much larger clone differs by one base, so this may be a read error. The chain is built from TRBV7-2 and TRBJ2-5; D may be TRBD1 or TRBD2 (5 bases each). Trimming took off 3 bases at V and 6 bases at J, with 17 bases between the two ends. Germline CDR1 is SGHTA and CDR2 is FQGNSA. This CDR3 has 15 amino acids. The CDR3 region has the DNA TGTACCAGCAGCTTGGATCCGGGGCCCGCAAAGACCCAGTACTTC. It specifies CTSSLDPGPAKTQYF.